The 8 T cell receptor beta chains below come from one sample, sequenced in a study of cytomegalovirus exposure and HLA in healthy donors. With 60 Vbeta and 13 Jbeta primers, the PCR was carried out. The data were produced by immunoSEQ multiplex PCR, yet TCRdb's version contains in-frame clones alone and is incomplete. This table holds 150,000 to 200,000 clones, 77% found once. Sequencing was done on a sample of PBMCs. The receptors derive from a woman aged 30 to 39 in good health and CMV-seronegative.

V usage is TRBV5-5 and J usage is TRBJ2-7; D is undetermined. With 2 bases removed from V and 0 bases from J, the gap between germline ends came to 12 bases. The CDR3 consists of 15 residues. Germline V gene sequence: CDR1 SGHKS, CDR2 YYEKEE (reference sequence). CDR3 in amino acids: CASSFLLTVSYEQYF. Written as DNA, the CDR3 is TGTGCCAGCAGCTTCCTCCTAACAGTCTCCTACGAGCAGTACTTC.

DNA for the CDR3: TGTGCCAGCAGCTTAGAAGGTCTAGGGCCCCAGCATTTT. Amino acids: CASSLEGLGPQHF. J is TRBJ1-5 and V is TRBV7-6; the D is unclear. CDR1 SGHVS and CDR2 FNYEAQ come from the germline V gene. This CDR3 is 13 amino acids long. V lost 1 base to trimming and J lost 9 bases, with 10 bases between them.

This chain links TRBV6-5 with TRBJ2-3, with D possibly matching TRBD1 (5 bases). V was shortened by 6 bases and J by 1 base, with 14 bases between the two germline ends. The CDR3 runs 15 residues. Looked up from germline, CDR1 is MNHEY and CDR2 is SVGAGI. The CDR3 nucleotides are TGTGCCAGCAGAAACAGGTTTCAAGGCACAGATACGCAGTATTTT. This translates into CASRNRFQGTDTQYF.

This chain connects TRBV6-6 to TRBJ1-1; D remains ambiguous. This CDR3 contains 12 residues. Germline loops: CDR1 MNHNY, CDR2 SVGAGI (reference sequence). Between the trimmed V and J ends, which lost 7 bases and 0 bases, there was a span of 6 bases. CDR3 nucleotides: TGTGCCAGCACCGAGTTGAACACTGAAGCTTTCTTT. Translation: CASTELNTEAFF.

This chain links TRBV6-1 with TRBJ2-5; 7 bases are shared with TRBD2. Trimming cost V 8 bases and J 2 bases; bases outside gene matches: 11. Germline-derived CDR1 and CDR2 are MNHNS and SASEGT. The CDR3 has 15 residues. For the CDR3, the DNA is TGTGCCAGCCGAGTGGGGGGGATACCTCAAGAGACCCAGTACTTC. Translating gives CASRVGGIPQETQYF.

The chain is built from TRBV30 and TRBJ1-1; D not resolved. CDR3 size: 13 residues. In germline, CDR1 is GTSNPN, CDR2 SVGIG (reference sequence). Trimming took 5 bases from V and 0 from J, leaving 10 bases between them. The CDR3 reads CAWGRVMNTEAFF. CDR3 DNA: TGTGCCTGGGGTAGAGTGATGAACACTGAAGCTTTCTTT. Complete variable domain (other parts from reference TRBV30 and TRBJ1-1): SQTIHQWPATLVQPVGSPLSLECTVEGTSNPNLYWYRQAAGRGLQLLFYSVGIGQISSEVPQNLSASRPQDRQFILSSKKLLLSDSGFYLCAWGRVMNTEAFFGQGTRLTVV.

The rearrangement uses TRBV4-1 and TRBJ2-7, with 10 bases identical to TRBD2. The CDR3 loop spans 18 amino acids. CDR1 is MGHRA, CDR2 YSYEKL, per germline. Trimming at V came to 0 bases and at J to 1 base, leaving 9 bases not matched to a gene. The CDR3 reads CASSQDSLAGDLSYEQYF. DNA of the CDR3: TGCGCCAGCAGCCAAGATAGCCTAGCGGGGGACCTTTCCTACGAGCAGTACTTC.

The chain carries TRBV2 and TRBJ1-2; 9 nucleotides align to TRBD1. The J segment lost 8 bases and the V segment lost 6 bases, leaving 10 bases of the junction unmatched. Germline V gives CDR1 SNHLY, CDR2 FYNNEI. CDR3 size: 14 residues. The CDR3 bases are TGTGCCAGCAGCATCGAACAGGGGGCGCGCGGCTACACCTTC. Protein sequence: CASSIEQGARGYTF.